Below, 26 T cell receptor beta chains from the same sample are listed, as sequenced in a study of T cells after somatic rescue of genetic block. Profiling relied on immunoSEQ multiplex PCR, and the TCRdb table lists in-frame clones only, not all of them. The sample contains fewer than 15,000 clones, roughly 78% of which appear only once. The sequencing sample was made of peripheral blood mononuclear cells (PBMCs). Receptors originate from a boy between 10 and 17 years old.

The rearrangement uses TRBV30 and TRBJ1-2; 7 bases agree with TRBD1. The CDR3 length is 14 residues. Trimming cost V 2 bases and J 6 bases; bases outside gene matches: 9. The germline V gene has CDR1 GTSNPN and CDR2 SVGIG (reference sequence). The CDR3 sequence: CAWSSEQGMDGYTF. CDR3 coding DNA: TGTGCCTGGAGTTCAGAACAGGGGATGGATGGCTACACCTTC.

The chain carries TRBV6-1 and TRBJ2-5; D possibly uses TRBD1 or TRBD2 (6 bases each). This CDR3 has 14 amino acids. V was pared by 7 bases and J by 5 bases, with 17 bases between. Germline V CDR1 and CDR2: MNHNS, SASEGT. The CDR3 protein is CASTSPGAGETQYF. The DNA for the CDR3 is TGTGCCAGCACATCGCCGGGGGCAGGGGAGACCCAGTACTTC.

The rearrangement joins TRBV18 to TRBJ2-5; 12 bases are a match to TRBD1. Germline lookup yields CDR1 KGHSH and CDR2 LQKENI. Germline trimming cut 3 bases from V and 5 bases from J; bases unmatched to any gene: 4. This CDR3 spans 15 amino acids. CDR3 loop: CASSPSGTGGETQYF. DNA of the CDR3: TGTGCCAGCTCACCCTCCGGGACAGGGGGCGAGACCCAGTACTTC.

The V and J genes are TRBV5-1 and TRBJ2-4, with 9 bases fitting TRBD1. Germline V lookup: CDR1 SGHRS, CDR2 YFSETQ. J was trimmed by 8 bases and V by 1 base; bases with no gene match: 7. The CDR3 contains 15 residues. CDR3 sequence (DNA): TGCGCCAGCAGCTTGTTTGGGACAGGGAGGGACATTCAGTACTTC. It encodes CASSLFGTGRDIQYF.

Relative to its sample, this clone is medium-sized. V is TRBV6-1 and J is TRBJ2-3; D perhaps matches TRBD1 (6 bases). The V gene's germline CDR1 is MNHNS and CDR2 SASEGT. Trimming removed 4 bases at V and 0 bases at J, with 11 bases between. The CDR3 has 15 residues. CDR3 coding DNA: TGTGCCAGCAGTGCACGACAGGCTAGCACAGATACGCAGTATTTT. This sequence encodes CASSARQASTDTQYF.

The V call is TRBV5-1, the J call TRBJ2-2; possible D gene TRBD2, 6 bases. CDR3 length: 16 amino acids. V was cut by 4 bases and J by 4 bases, with 17 bases left in between. Germline CDR1 SGHRS, CDR2 YFSETQ. The CDR3 here is CASSIRGEEGTGELFF. CDR3 nucleotide sequence: TGCGCCAGCAGCATTAGGGGCGAGGAGGGCACCGGGGAGCTGTTTTTT.

V usage is TRBV7-9 and J usage is TRBJ2-1, with D unclear. V lost 1 base and J 4 bases, leaving 8 bases between the germline ends. This CDR3 has 14 residues. Germline V gene lookup returns CDR1 SEHNR and CDR2 FQNEAQ (reference sequence). CDR3 DNA: TGTGCCAGCAGCTTAGGGTCCGATTACAATGAGCAGTTCTTC. Translated: CASSLGSDYNEQFF. Filled out from reference TRBV7-9 and TRBJ2-1, the complete variable domain reads DTGVSQNPRHKITKRGQNVTFRCDPISEHNRLYWYRQTLGQGPEFLTYFQNEAQLEKSRLLSDRFSAERPKGSFSTLEIQRTEQGDSAMYLCASSLGSDYNEQFFGPGTRLTVL.

V gene TRBV5-1 combines with J gene TRBJ2-3; no clear D gene. The germline V gene encodes CDR1 SGHRS and CDR2 YFSETQ. V lost 2 bases, J lost 2 bases, and 3 bases lay in between. This CDR3 region has 12 residues. The CDR3 is CASSFPTDTQYF. Written as DNA, the CDR3 is TGCGCCAGCAGCTTTCCCACAGATACGCAGTATTTT.

By share, this clone ranks as medium-sized. J is TRBJ1-1 and V is TRBV5-1; 8 bases agree with TRBD1. CDR1 and CDR2 (germline): SGHRS, YFSETQ. Trimming cost V 1 base and J 4 bases; bases outside gene matches: 9. CDR3 size: 16 residues. CDR3 protein: CASSLTTGGSFTEAFF. The CDR3 nucleotides are TGCGCCAGCAGCTTGACCACAGGGGGGTCTTTCACTGAAGCTTTCTTT.

The chain is built from TRBV2 and TRBJ2-7, with 8 bases identical to TRBD2. V was pared by 0 bases and J by 3 bases, with 7 bases of the junction left unmatched. The CDR3 length is 16 residues. CDR1 SNHLY and CDR2 FYNNEI come from the germline V gene. The CDR3 region is CASSEASGLVVYEQYF. The CDR3 coding sequence is TGTGCCAGCAGTGAAGCTTCGGGACTAGTGGTCTACGAGCAGTACTTC.

The genes are TRBV14 and TRBJ2-1, with TRBD2 matching 12 bases. V was clipped by 5 bases and J by 6 bases; unmatched bases: 5. In germline, CDR1 is SGHDN, CDR2 FVKESK. CDR3 length: 15 amino acids. CDR3 residues: CASSSSGRVINEQFF. The CDR3 DNA follows: TGTGCCAGCAGCTCTAGCGGGAGGGTGATCAATGAGCAGTTCTTC.

This clone is large in the sample. The CDR3 sequence is CASSSYDEGYNSPLHF. The CDR3, as DNA: TGCGCCAGCAGCTCCTATGACGAGGGGTATAATTCACCCCTCCACTTT. The V gene is TRBV5-1, the J gene TRBJ1-6; a possible D gene is TRBD1 (5 bases). Germline V gene data show CDR1 as SGHRS and CDR2 as YFSETQ. The CDR3 consists of 16 residues. Trimming pared 3 bases from V and 4 bases from J, leaving 14 bases between.

The V and J genes are TRBV2 and TRBJ2-7; TRBD1 is a possible D gene (6 bases). Germline lookup yields CDR1 SNHLY and CDR2 FYNNEI. CDR3 size: 17 residues. V was trimmed by 3 bases and J by 1 base, leaving 19 bases between them. The CDR3 sequence is CASSETWQGPISYEQYF. The CDR3 coding sequence is TGTGCCAGCAGTGAGACCTGGCAGGGGCCTATTTCCTACGAGCAGTACTTC. The complete variable domain, with remaining parts taken from reference TRBV2 and TRBJ2-7, reads EPEVTQTPSHQVTQMGQEVILRCVPISNHLYFYWYRQILGQKVEFLVSFYNNEISEKSEIFDDQFSVERPDGSNFTLKIRSTKLEDSAMYFCASSETWQGPISYEQYFGPGTRLTVT.

The chain links TRBV27 to TRBJ1-4; D ambiguous. CDR1 is MNHEY, CDR2 SMNVEV, per germline (reference sequence). V dropped 5 bases and J dropped 0 bases, with 7 bases sitting between them. The CDR3 consists of 14 residues. The CDR3 DNA sequence: TGTGCCAGCAGTGCGTTTGCAACTAATGAAAAACTGTTTTTT. This sequence encodes CASSAFATNEKLFF.

Here the CDR3 reads CASRQTSVGRTALSYEQYF. The CDR3 bases are TGTGCCAGCAGACAAACGAGTGTAGGTAGGACAGCCCTCTCCTACGAGCAGTACTTC. The chain recombines TRBV2 with TRBJ2-7; tentatively, D is TRBD1 (6 bases). In germline, CDR1 is SNHLY, CDR2 FYNNEI. The CDR3 has 19 amino acids. Trimming removed 6 bases at V and 0 bases at J, with 27 bases between.

The CDR3 sequence is CASSYSARGGYEQYF. In nucleotides, the CDR3 is TGTGCCAGCAGTTACTCTGCGCGGGGCGGCTACGAGCAGTACTTC. The V gene is TRBV6-5, the J gene TRBJ2-7, with TRBD2 as a possible D gene (6 bases). This CDR3 has 15 amino acids. The germline CDR1 and CDR2 sequences are MNHEY and SVGAGI. V lost 0 bases and J 3 bases, leaving 12 bases between the germline ends.

The gene calls are TRBV5-6 and TRBJ1-2, with unresolved D. The CDR3 has 13 amino acids. Trimming shortened V by 4 bases and J by 2 bases, and 9 bases separated the two germline ends. In germline, CDR1 is SGHDT, CDR2 YYEEEE. The CDR3 loop reads CASSIMPNYGYTF. The CDR3 DNA sequence: TGTGCCAGCAGCATCATGCCGAACTATGGCTACACCTTC.

The rearrangement joins TRBV7-3 to TRBJ2-1, with TRBD2 identical over 9 bases. J was trimmed by 0 bases and V by 5 bases; bases with no gene match: 8. This CDR3 is built from 17 residues. Germline V CDR1 and CDR2: SGHTA, FQGTGA. CDR3 in DNA: TGTGCCAGCAGCCCGAGGACTAGCGCGAGCTCCTACAATGAGCAGTTCTTC. Translation: CASSPRTSASSYNEQFF.

This clone was detected a few times. CDR3 region: CASSLTRANTQYF. CDR3 bases: TGTGCCAGCAGCTTAACCAGGGCAAATACGCAGTATTTT. V and J are TRBV9 and TRBJ2-3; possibly TRBD1 for D (5 bases). Trimming took off 4 bases at V and 7 bases at J, with 13 bases between the two ends. In germline, CDR1 is SGDLS, CDR2 YYNGEE. The CDR3 is made up of 13 amino acids.

In its sample, this clone ranks as medium-sized (0.01 to 0.1%). The V and J genes are TRBV5-1 and TRBJ2-7; unclear D gene. The CDR3 extends over 14 amino acids. CDR1 and CDR2 from the germline V gene are SGHRS and YFSETQ. V gave up 1 base and J gave up 9 bases, with 17 bases separating them. The CDR3 DNA follows: TGCGCCAGCAGCTTGTTCCAGGAGTCCATGCGGCAGTACTTC. This sequence encodes CASSLFQESMRQYF.

This clone appeared a few times. The V and J genes are TRBV14 and TRBJ2-5; D unresolved. CDR1 and CDR2 from the germline V gene are SGHDN and FVKESK. The V and J ends lost 3 bases and 4 bases respectively, with 3 bases between them. The CDR3 has 11 residues. The CDR3 region has the DNA TGTGCCAGCAGCCACAGAGAGACCCAGTACTTC. It encodes CASSHRETQYF.

The DNA of the CDR3 is TGCGCCAGCAGCTTGAACAGATTAGATACGCAGTATTTT. Its protein is CASSLNRLDTQYF. The chain combines TRBV5-1 with TRBJ2-3; D ambiguous. CDR3 length equals 13 residues. The V end lost 1 base, the J end lost 5 bases, and 8 bases lay between the germline ends. Per the germline V gene, CDR1 is SGHRS and CDR2 is YFSETQ.

V is TRBV27 and J is TRBJ1-1, with TRBD1 identical over 7 bases. This CDR3 is built from 15 residues. Germline loops: CDR1 MNHEY, CDR2 SMNVEV (reference sequence). V was pared by 6 bases and J by 1 base, with 8 bases of the junction left unmatched. The CDR3 region is CASSRLGGANTEAFF. As DNA, the CDR3 is TGTGCCAGCAGCCGACTAGGGGGCGCGAACACTGAAGCTTTCTTT.

The V gene is TRBV2, the J gene TRBJ2-7, with 10 positions matching TRBD2. The J segment lost 2 bases and the V segment lost 8 bases, leaving 3 bases of the junction unmatched. The V gene's germline CDR1 is SNHLY and CDR2 FYNNEI. The CDR3 is made up of 13 amino acids. DNA of the CDR3: TGTGCCAGCGGACTAGCGGAGACCTACGAGCAGTACTTC. This encodes CASGLAETYEQYF.

CDR3 in amino acids: CSVGEGGRLTDTQYF. The CDR3 nucleotides are TGCAGCGTAGGGGAGGGCGGGAGGCTCACAGATACGCAGTATTTT. The rearrangement uses TRBV29-1 and TRBJ2-3; 8 nucleotides align to TRBD2. Unmatched junction bases numbered 10, after V lost 6 bases and J lost 2 bases. Germline CDR1 reads SQVTM; CDR2 reads ANQGSEA. The CDR3 extends over 15 amino acids.

This chain uses TRBV18 with TRBJ2-5; 14 bases align to TRBD2. CDR1 KGHSH and CDR2 LQKENI come from the germline V gene. This CDR3 contains 18 residues. V lost 6 bases, J lost 2 bases, and 11 bases stayed unmatched. CDR3 sequence: CASSQYGTSGRGQETQYF. The CDR3 nucleotides are TGTGCCAGCTCCCAATATGGGACTAGCGGGAGAGGTCAAGAGACCCAGTACTTC.